What follows are 21 T cell receptor beta chains derived from one specimen sequenced in a study of vaccination effects on CD4 cells after COVID-19. Viral peptide pools were used in the ViraFEST assay to expand antigen-specific CD4+ T cells, and sequencing came afterward. A 10-day culture period preceded the isolation of CD4+ T cells. Sequencing was performed with immunoSEQ multiplex PCR; in TCRdb, only in-frame clones are kept and a portion is missing. The sample lists around 79,000 clones, roughly 72% occurring once. For these receptors, no antigen is known. The sequencing here drew on CD4+ T cells from PBMCs cultured with HCoV-229E spike peptides, taken before COVID-19 vaccination. These receptor sequences come from a human donor who received a COVID-19 vaccine.

This clone was counted a few times. V usage is TRBV2 and J usage is TRBJ1-4, with D hard to call. V was clipped by 6 bases and J by 0 bases, with 11 bases between them. Germline lookup yields CDR1 SNHLY and CDR2 FYNNEI. The CDR3 runs 15 residues. The CDR3 DNA reads as TGTGCCAGCAGACCCTCGGGATCAACTAATGAAAAACTGTTTTTT. As protein: CASRPSGSTNEKLFF.

The V gene is TRBV10-3, the J gene TRBJ2-7, with D perhaps TRBD2 (6 bases). The V and J ends lost 6 bases and 2 bases respectively, with 8 bases between them. CDR3 length: 12 residues. CDR1 is ENHRY and CDR2 is SYGVKD in the germline V gene. The CDR3 sequence is CAISPGAYEQYV. The CDR3 DNA reads as TGTGCCATCAGCCCGGGGGCCTACGAGCAGTACGTC.

This sequence joins TRBV5-1 and TRBJ1-4; D is unclear. Germline assignment: CDR1 SGHRS and CDR2 YFSETQ. The CDR3 loop spans 13 amino acids. Trimming left V 0 bases short and J 5 bases short, with 5 bases between. The CDR3 DNA follows: TGCGCCAGCAGCTTGGCCCCAAATGAAAAACTGTTTTTT. Its translation: CASSLAPNEKLFF.

The rearrangement joins TRBV6-5 to TRBJ2-5; 8 nucleotides match TRBD1. There are 14 residues in the CDR3. The V gene's germline CDR1 is MNHEY and CDR2 SVGAGI. With 8 bases clipped from V and 5 bases from J, the junction kept 10 bases outside the gene matches. The CDR3 DNA reads as TGTGCCAGCCGCCTCAGGGGGCGCAGGGAGACCCAGTACTTC. It encodes CASRLRGRRETQYF.

This rearrangement joins TRBV24-1 to TRBJ1-4; 12 bases line up with TRBD1. CDR1 and CDR2 (germline): KGHDR, SFDVKD. With 3 bases clipped from V and 3 bases from J, the junction kept 4 bases outside the gene matches. This CDR3 region has 17 residues. The CDR3 protein is CATSDPGQGAANEKLFF. The CDR3 DNA reads as TGTGCCACCAGTGATCCGGGACAGGGGGCAGCTAATGAAAAACTGTTTTTT.

This clone showed up just a few times. The chain employs TRBV15 and TRBJ2-2; D not resolved. The V gene's germline CDR1 is LNHNV and CDR2 YYDKDF (reference sequence). The germline V and J ends were trimmed by 0 bases and 6 bases, with 2 bases remaining between them. The CDR3 runs to 12 residues. DNA for the CDR3: TGTGCCACCAGCAGAGAGTCCGGGGAGCTGTTTTTT. As protein: CATSRESGELFF.

The J gene is TRBJ2-3, the V gene TRBV5-1, with 7 bases lining up with TRBD1. Per the germline V gene, CDR1 is SGHRS and CDR2 is YFSETQ. The CDR3 consists of 14 residues. V shed 4 bases and J 0 bases; nucleotides not matched to a gene: 2. The CDR3, as DNA: TGCGCCAGCAGCCCGGGACAGAGCACAGATACGCAGTATTTT. Translated, it gives CASSPGQSTDTQYF.

The rearrangement links TRBV6-2 or TRBV6-3 to TRBJ2-1; TRBD2 matches 8 bases. CDR3 length: 18 residues. The V gene end was trimmed by 0 bases and the J gene end by 0 bases; junction bases not matched to a gene: 7. Germline V gene data show CDR1 as MNHEY and CDR2 as SVGEGT. The CDR3 is CASSYSSPAGVSYNEQFF. CDR3 bases: TGTGCCAGCAGTTACTCTAGCCCAGCGGGGGTCTCCTACAATGAGCAGTTCTTC.

The rearrangement links TRBV3-1 (or the pseudogene TRBV3-2) to TRBJ2-6; TRBD1 matches 7 bases. The germline V gene has CDR1 LGHDT and CDR2 YNNKEL (reference sequence). The V gene end was trimmed by 1 base and the J gene end by 0 bases; junction bases not matched to a gene: 3. CDR3 length: 17 residues. This chain's CDR3 is CASSQGDSVSGANVLTF. CDR3 sequence (DNA): TGTGCCAGCAGCCAAGGGGACAGCGTCTCTGGGGCCAACGTCCTGACTTTC.

This clone has a single count. The genes are TRBV5-4 and TRBJ2-3; D is perhaps TRBD1 (5 bases). V lost 6 bases and J lost 1, with 9 bases in between. CDR1 is SGHNT, CDR2 YYREEE, per germline (reference sequence). The CDR3 is 13 amino acids. CDR3 residues: CASTLGGTDTQYF. CDR3 bases: TGTGCCAGCACCCTAGGGGGCACAGATACGCAGTATTTT.

In this sample, this clone turned up a few times. The rearrangement uses TRBV5-1 and TRBJ1-5, with D maybe TRBD1 (6 bases). The CDR3 has 14 residues. Germline V gene sequence: CDR1 SGHRS, CDR2 YFSETQ. The V end lost 4 bases, the J end lost 5 bases, and 13 bases lay between the germline ends. The CDR3 region is CASSIGTLDQPQHF. In nucleotides, the CDR3 is TGCGCCAGCAGCATCGGGACACTTGATCAGCCCCAGCATTTT.

The gene calls are TRBV19 and TRBJ2-2, with 7 bases lining up with TRBD2. J gave up 3 bases and V 5 bases, and 3 bases lay outside the gene matches. Germline CDR1 and CDR2: LNHDA and SQIVND (reference sequence). There are 14 residues in the CDR3. This CDR3 is CASSRDYYTGELFF. The CDR3 DNA follows: TGTGCCAGTAGTCGGGACTATTACACCGGGGAGCTGTTTTTT.

The V call is TRBV6-5, the J call TRBJ2-1; 7 bases fit TRBD1. The CDR3 consists of 14 residues. Looked up from germline, CDR1 is MNHEY and CDR2 is SVGAGI. The trim removed 10 bases at V and 0 bases at J, leaving 6 bases unmatched. CDR3: CAKPGQHSYNEQFF. In DNA form, the CDR3 reads TGTGCCAAACCGGGACAGCACTCCTACAATGAGCAGTTCTTC.

The V and J genes are TRBV5-1 and TRBJ2-4, with a possible D match to TRBD2 (5 bases). V was trimmed by 4 bases and J by 5 bases, leaving 13 bases between them. Germline CDR1 reads SGHRS; CDR2 reads YFSETQ. This CDR3 is 14 amino acids long. The CDR3 coding sequence is TGCGCCAGCAGCGCCACGGGGAGCCAAAACATTCAGTACTTC. Translated, it gives CASSATGSQNIQYF.

The chain recombines TRBV6-2 or TRBV6-3 with TRBJ2-7; 7 nucleotides align to TRBD2. Germline assignment: CDR1 MNHEY and CDR2 SVGEGT. The CDR3 extends over 13 amino acids. Trimming at V came to 5 bases and at J to 2 bases, leaving 3 bases not matched to a gene. DNA of the CDR3: TGTGCCAGCAGTACGGGGGGACCCTACGAGCAGTACGTC. It encodes CASSTGGPYEQYV.

This chain joins TRBV7-9 and TRBJ1-5; maybe TRBD1 (5 bases). This CDR3 region has 14 residues. Trimming stripped 1 base from V and 8 bases from J, with 12 bases between. CDR1 is SEHNR and CDR2 is FQNEAQ in the germline V gene (reference sequence). CDR3 residues: CASSLGAGGEPQHF. The CDR3 region has the DNA TGTGCCAGCAGCTTAGGTGCGGGGGGTGAGCCCCAGCATTTT.

The J gene is TRBJ1-1, the V gene TRBV6-1; D not resolved. The CDR3 spans 13 residues. From germline, CDR1 is MNHNS and CDR2 SASEGT. Trimming removed 3 bases from V and 0 bases from J, with 5 bases in between. The CDR3 loop is CASSEVMNTEAFF. For the CDR3, the DNA is TGTGCCAGCAGTGAGGTCATGAACACTGAAGCTTTCTTT.

This rearrangement joins TRBV6-6 to TRBJ1-3; D remains ambiguous. The CDR3 consists of 12 residues. Trimming removed 2 bases from V and 2 bases from J, with 1 base in between. Germline CDR1 MNHNY, CDR2 SVGAGI (reference sequence). In nucleotides, the CDR3 is TGTGCCAGCAGTTACGCTGGAAACACCATATATTTT. Translation gives CASSYAGNTIYF.

CDR3: CASSSRGTSGGKTYNEQFF. The CDR3 nucleotides read TGTGCCAGCAGCTCCCGTGGGACTAGCGGGGGGAAAACCTACAATGAGCAGTTCTTC. This sequence joins TRBV9 and TRBJ2-1, with 15 bases fitting TRBD2. This CDR3 region has 19 residues. In germline, CDR1 is SGDLS, CDR2 YYNGEE. Trimming cost V 4 bases and J 2 bases; bases outside gene matches: 10.

This chain uses TRBV19 with TRBJ1-5; D not resolved. The CDR3 has 14 residues. Trimming left V 3 bases short and J 0 bases short, with 6 bases between. CDR1 is LNHDA, CDR2 SQIVND, per germline (reference sequence). Here the CDR3 reads CASSILTSNQPQHF. The CDR3 bases are TGTGCCAGTAGTATTCTAACTAGCAATCAGCCCCAGCATTTT.

This chain joins TRBV5-1 and TRBJ1-2, with 10 positions matching TRBD1. This CDR3 is 18 amino acids long. Germline values: CDR1 SGHRS, CDR2 YFSETQ. V was clipped by 3 bases and J by 6 bases; unmatched bases: 17. CDR3 protein: CASSSPDRGPQGGNGYTF. As DNA, the CDR3 is TGCGCCAGCAGCTCGCCTGACAGGGGGCCCCAAGGGGGTAATGGCTACACCTTC.